Detailed here is one T cell receptor (beta chain). The antigen remains unidentified. Clones were read by immunoSEQ multiplex PCR, and TCRdb kept only the in-frame ones, dropping some. The data contain approximately 78,000 clones, roughly 78% of them seen just once; the ten biggest clones take up 7% to 8.5%. Germline loops: CDR1 MGHRA, CDR2 YSYEKL. The CDR3 totals 15 residues. The V and J ends lost 2 bases and 7 bases respectively, with 17 bases between them. These data are taken from a study of radiotherapy plus CTLA-4 blockade in lung cancer. For the study at large: Objective responses were observed in less than 20% of patients, and disease control was achieved by roughly 31%. Overall study findings and caveats: TCR clones from tumors expanded in blood after radiotherapy plus ipilimumab.

This TCR was sampled from a human donor with non-small cell lung cancer who had a complete response to radiotherapy plus ipilimumab. The chain combines TRBV4-1 with TRBJ2-5, with D perhaps matching TRBD2 (5 bases). The specimen was peripheral blood, collected from a patient treated with radiotherapy plus ipilimumab. CDR3 nucleotides: TGCGCCAGCAGCCAAAATGCGGGCCCCAAGGGGACCCAGTACTTC. Translation gives CASSQNAGPKGTQYF.